This note documents a single T cell receptor beta chain sequence. Its target is unknown. This entry comes from a study of shared clonotypes between healthy human individuals. Sequenced by immunoSEQ multiplex PCR; TCRdb stores in-frame clones only, minus some. Of fewer than 3 million clones in the sample, 85% to 95% were seen once. There were only Caucasian adults among the donors, and all lived in Nashville, Tennessee. This CDR3 region has 17 residues. Unmatched junction bases numbered 13, after V lost 3 bases and J lost 6 bases. Per germline, CDR1 KGHSH and CDR2 LQKENI. Regarding the study as a whole: Shared clonotypes: approximately 4.5% naive CD4, around 3.7% naive CD8, 2.3% memory CD4, under 0.5% memory CD8. Clonotypes which were not shared had lower generation probabilities than clonotypes that all four donors shared. Donors were few, which limited the genetic and exposure-history diversity represented.

The sample consisted of naive CD4+ T cells from PBMCs. As to subset: CD45RA+ positively selected. The V gene is TRBV18, the J gene TRBJ2-7; 11 bases are shared with TRBD2. The origin of this receptor is a man aged 18 to 29 in good health. Some clones in this sample may be carry-over from other donors' samples. CDR3 region: CASSPLLAGEGKVEQYF. In nucleotides, the CDR3 is TGTGCCAGCTCACCCTTACTAGCGGGAGAGGGGAAAGTCGAGCAGTACTTC.